Listed below are T cell receptor beta chains from one sample, sequenced in a study of lymphopenia after photon versus proton radiotherapy. Profiled with immunoSEQ multiplex PCR; TCRdb holds only in-frame clones, not every one. Of more than 35,000 clones in the sample, approximately 87% were seen once. This material consisted of peripheral blood, taken from a patient treated with photon-based radiotherapy. These receptors were collected from a middle-aged man with gastric cancer. Both conserved end residues are part of each CDR3. D genes are given only for firm matches. Expanded clones get a size class; other rows say once, few or many, or leave the size out.

d_gene | j_gene | v_gene | len | abundance | CDR3aa | CDR3nt
. | TRBJ2-5 | TRBV6-1 | 14 | . | CASSENTRQETQYF | TGTGCCAGCAGTGAGAATACTCGACAAGAGACCCAGTACTTC
. | TRBJ1-4 | TRBV5-5 | 11 | . | CASSYKEKLFF | TGTGCCAGCAGCTACAAGGAAAAACTGTTTTTT
TRBD1 | TRBJ2-7 | TRBV6-6 | 14 | . | CATTRTGDSYEQYF | TGTGCCACGACCCGGACAGGCGACTCCTACGAGCAGTACTTC
TRBD2 | TRBJ2-1 | TRBV7-8 | 17 | . | CASSSLMGEGRYNEQFF | TGTGCCAGCAGCTCGTTAATGGGGGAGGGCCGGTACAATGAGCAGTTCTTC
TRBD2 | TRBJ2-3 | TRBV7-3 | 19 | . | CASSLRGISLAGAVDTQYF | TGTGCCAGCAGCTTAAGAGGGATTAGCCTAGCGGGAGCGGTAGATACGCAGTATTTT
. | TRBJ2-1 | TRBV7-8 | 16 | . | CASSARDGTTPNEQFF | TGTGCCAGCAGCGCGAGGGACGGAACCACCCCCAATGAGCAGTTCTTC
. | TRBJ2-3 | TRBV19 | 14 | . | CASSIRTNTDTQYF | TGTGCCAGTAGTATAAGGACGAACACAGATACGCAGTATTTT
. | TRBJ1-1 | TRBV10-3 | 13 | . | CAISESGNAEAFF | TGTGCCATCAGTGAGTCGGGGAATGCTGAAGCTTTCTTT
. | TRBJ1-1 | TRBV9 | 17 | . | CASSPRQGRGADTEAFF | TGTGCCAGCAGCCCTCGGCAGGGGAGAGGTGCGGACACTGAAGCTTTCTTT
. | TRBJ1-2 | TRBV6-5 | 15 | . | CASSSTGDFFYGYTF | TGTGCCAGCAGTTCGACAGGTGATTTCTTCTATGGCTACACCTTC
. | TRBJ1-2 | TRBV14 | 12 | few | CASSPSSYGYTF | TGTGCCAGCAGCCCCTCCAGCTATGGCTACACCTTC
TRBD1 | TRBJ1-5 | TRBV27 | 15 | . | CASSRRQGAGQPQHF | TGTGCCAGCAGTCGTCGACAGGGGGCTGGTCAGCCCCAGCATTTT
TRBD1 | TRBJ2-5 | TRBV30 | 15 | . | CAWATDRKYQETQYF | TGTGCCTGGGCAACGGACAGGAAGTACCAAGAGACCCAGTACTTC
TRBD2 | TRBJ2-5 | TRBV18 | 16 | . | CASSLIGSGKGETQYF | TGTGCCAGCTCACTAATAGGTAGCGGGAAGGGAGAGACCCAGTACTTC
. | TRBJ2-2 | TRBV18 | 15 | . | CASSPELTGTGELFF | TGTGCCAGCTCACCGGAACTGACAGGCACCGGGGAGCTGTTTTTT
. | TRBJ2-7 | TRBV5-4 | 13 | . | CASSLVLATEQYF | TGTGCCAGCAGCTTGGTCTTGGCAACCGAGCAGTACTTC
. | TRBJ1-2 | TRBV18 | 13 | . | CASSPAGYYGYTF | TGTGCCAGCTCACCAGCAGGGTACTATGGCTACACCTTC
. | TRBJ2-7 | TRBV7-6 | 13 | . | CASSSLGSYEQYF | TGTGCCAGCAGCTCCCTAGGGTCCTACGAGCAGTACTTC
. | TRBJ2-3 | TRBV13 | 13 | . | CASSLGGTDTQYF | TGTGCCAGCAGCTTAGGTGGGACAGATACGCAGTATTTT
TRBD2 | TRBJ2-1 | TRBV7-9 | 13 | . | CATQAGSYNEQFF | TGTGCCACACAAGCGGGATCCTACAATGAGCAGTTCTTC
. | TRBJ1-4 | TRBV19 | 13 | . | CATRGGANEKLFF | TGTGCCACCCGAGGGGGGGCTAATGAAAAACTGTTTTTT
TRBD2 | TRBJ2-7 | TRBV6-5 | 13 | once | CASARAGVDEQYF | TGTGCCAGCGCGAGGGCGGGAGTCGACGAGCAGTACTTC
TRBD2 | TRBJ2-5 | TRBV29-1 | 14 | . | CSVKHLAGEETQYF | TGCAGCGTTAAACACCTAGCGGGAGAGGAGACCCAGTACTTC
. | TRBJ2-1 | TRBV11-2 | 15 | . | CASSLDSAHRGEQFF | TGTGCCAGCAGCTTGGATAGCGCCCATCGGGGGGAGCAGTTCTTC
. | TRBJ2-3 | TRBV27 | 16 | once | CASSPTPSEYTDTQYF | TGTGCCAGCAGCCCCACGCCTAGCGAGTACACAGATACGCAGTATTTT
TRBD1 | TRBJ1-2 | TRBV5-4 | 14 | . | CASSSGTGNYGYTF | TGTGCCAGCAGCTCCGGGACAGGCAACTATGGCTACACCTTC
. | TRBJ1-2 | TRBV28 | 13 | . | CASSSGGTNGYTF | TGTGCCAGCAGTTCGGGGGGGACTAACGGCTACACCTTC
. | TRBJ1-6 | TRBV7-2 | 11 | . | CASSLASPLHF | TGTGCCAGCAGCTTAGCCTCACCCCTCCACTTT
. | TRBJ1-5 | TRBV28 | 13 | . | CASIYGVDQPQHF | TGTGCCAGCATATATGGGGTGGATCAGCCCCAGCATTTT
. | TRBJ1-2 | TRBV29-1 | 11 | . | CSAGTARGYTF | TGCAGCGCCGGGACGGCGAGGGGCTACACCTTC
TRBD1 | TRBJ2-6 | TRBV5-1 | 15 | . | CASSQTGPGANVLTF | TGCGCCAGCAGCCAGACAGGGCCTGGGGCCAACGTCCTGACTTTC
TRBD1 | TRBJ1-4 | TRBV6-6 | 14 | . | CASSKTGAGEKLFF | TGTGCCAGCAGCAAGACAGGGGCGGGTGAAAAACTGTTTTTT
TRBD2 | TRBJ2-1 | TRBV5-1 | 17 | . | CASSLTSGRISYNEQFF | TGCGCCAGCAGCCTGACTAGCGGGAGGATCTCCTACAATGAGCAGTTCTTC
. | TRBJ2-3 | TRBV7-2 | 14 | . | CASTLSGPTDTQYF | TGTGCCAGCACTCTTAGCGGACCCACAGATACGCAGTATTTT
. | TRBJ1-1 | TRBV6-5 | 12 | . | CASQGVNTEAFF | TGTGCCAGCCAGGGCGTGAACACTGAAGCTTTCTTT
. | TRBJ2-2 | TRBV6-4 | 15 | . | CASSDRGDGTGELFF | TGTGCCAGCAGTGATAGGGGGGACGGCACCGGGGAGCTGTTTTTT
TRBD2 | TRBJ2-1 | TRBV5-5 | 15 | . | CASSLAASGINEQFF | TGTGCCAGCAGCTTGGCGGCTAGCGGGATCAATGAGCAGTTCTTC
TRBD1 | TRBJ2-2 | TRBV19 | 15 | . | CASSGQGARAGELFF | TGTGCCAGTAGTGGACAGGGGGCAAGAGCCGGGGAGCTGTTTTTT
. | TRBJ1-4 | TRBV7-8 | 14 | . | CASSATGSDEKLFF | TGTGCCAGCAGCGCCACAGGGTCGGATGAAAAACTGTTTTTT
. | TRBJ1-1 | TRBV14 | 13 | . | CASKAQGYTEAFF | TGTGCCAGCAAGGCGCAGGGGTACACTGAAGCTTTCTTT
TRBD2 | TRBJ2-3 | TRBV9 | 15 | . | CASSTTSGTVDTQYF | TGTGCCAGCAGTACGACTAGCGGGACGGTAGATACGCAGTATTTT
. | TRBJ1-4 | TRBV13 | 13 | . | CASSPRRAEKLFF | TGTGCCAGCAGCCCACGGAGGGCCGAAAAACTGTTTTTT
. | TRBJ1-2 | TRBV28 | 15 | . | CASSLGPPEGYGYTF | TGTGCCAGCAGTTTAGGTCCTCCGGAGGGGTATGGCTACACCTTC